This T cell receptor (beta chain) was captured in a study of cytomegalovirus exposure and HLA in healthy donors. About the research overall: Among the roughly 370 genotyped donors, 70% to 85% were placed in the Caucasian-associated ancestry cluster.

The study's findings and limits: Reportedly, fewer N-insertions than the approximately 600-donor mean appeared in an Asian-associated ancestry cluster in a later analysis.

As for this clone: Antigen unknown.

This CDR3 comprises 11 residues. Germline V gene data show CDR1 as SGHAT and CDR2 as FQNNGV. V was clipped by 3 bases and J by 9 bases, with 8 bases between them. Researchers ran the PCR with 60 Vbeta and 13 Jbeta primers. Profiling relied on immunoSEQ multiplex PCR, and the TCRdb table lists in-frame clones only, not all of them. Counted here are 60,000 or so clones, roughly 90% occurring once; the ten biggest clones make up roughly 1.6%. The sequence was collected from a man aged 25 to 40 in good health and CMV-seropositive. Sequenced input: PBMCs. This chain connects TRBV11-2 to TRBJ2-5, with D hard to call. CDR3 sequence reads: CASSFGVAQYF. For the CDR3, the DNA is TGTGCCAGCAGCTTCGGAGTTGCCCAGTACTTC.